This passage covers 19 T cell receptor beta chains from one sample sequenced in a study of identical twins. MiXCR, applied by TCRdb to the 5' RACE reads, yields one record per CDR3 protein. The sample holds 500,000 to 600,000 distinct CDR3 sequences, approximately 22% seen once. Another study also made use of these data, one on T cells expressing NK-cell markers.

Sequencing was carried out using CD4+ T cells sorted from blood. These receptor sequences come from a woman aged 18-29 years in good health.

The table lists this clonotype with a count of one. V and J are TRBV2 and TRBJ2-2; 7 nucleotides line up with TRBD1. The germline gives CDR1 SNHLY, CDR2 FYNNEI. V dropped 10 bases and J dropped 5; count of bases not matched to a gene: 10. The CDR3 sequence is 14 residues long. The CDR3: CATGQVYITGELFF. In nucleotides, the CDR3 is TGTGCCACCGGACAGGTTTATATTACCGGGGAGCTGTTTTTT. The whole variable domain, remainder taken from reference TRBV2 and TRBJ2-2, is EPEVTQTPSHQVTQMGQEVILRCVPISNHLYFYWYRQILGQKVEFLVSFYNNEISEKSEIFDDQFSVERPDGSNFTLKIRSTKLEDSAMYFCATGQVYITGELFFGEGSRLTVL.

The chain links TRBV6-1 to TRBJ2-1; TRBD2 aligns across 10 bases. Germline-derived CDR1 and CDR2 are MNHNS and SASEGT. J gave up 5 bases and V 7 bases, and 8 bases lay outside the gene matches. The CDR3 runs to 15 residues. The CDR3 DNA follows: TGTGCCAGCACCCCTAGCGGGAGCCTCCACAATGAGCAGTTCTTC. This sequence encodes CASTPSGSLHNEQFF.

In its sample, this clonotype was seen a few times. V gene TRBV10-3 combines with J gene TRBJ2-1, with D perhaps given as TRBD1 or TRBD2 (5 bases each). Germline CDR1 and CDR2: ENHRY and SYGVKD. The length of the CDR3 is 12 residues. V was clipped by 3 bases and J by 11 bases, with 11 bases between them. The CDR3 loop reads CAISEPGTQQFF. For the CDR3, the DNA is TGTGCCATCAGTGAACCCGGGACCCAGCAGTTCTTC.

The chain employs TRBV12-3 or TRBV12-4 and TRBJ1-5, with a tentative D call TRBD1 (5 bases). This CDR3 contains 13 residues. V was pared by 3 bases and J by 6 bases, with 9 bases between. Here the CDR3 reads CASSLGPGQPQHF. CDR3 coding DNA: TGTGCCAGCAGTTTGGGGCCCGGTCAGCCCCAGCATTTT.

This clonotype came up a few times. The V and J genes are TRBV27 and TRBJ1-1; D unclear. From germline, CDR1 is MNHEY and CDR2 SMNVEV (reference sequence). The CDR3 runs to 14 residues. Trimming pared 0 bases from V and 8 bases from J, leaving 13 bases between. The CDR3 is CASSLSVGSPEAFF. CDR3 coding DNA: TGTGCCAGCAGTTTATCAGTAGGATCCCCCGAAGCTTTCTTT.

This clonotype has at least ten counts. The chain carries TRBV10-3 and TRBJ2-7; TRBD2 matches at 13 bases. Trimming at V came to 10 bases and at J to 12 bases, leaving 21 bases not matched to a gene. Per germline, CDR1 ENHRY and CDR2 SYGVKD. This CDR3 has 16 residues. CDR3 nucleotide sequence: TGTGCCACGAACAGTCTTTCCTCCGGGACTAGCGGGATGAGGTACTTC. Its translation is CATNSLSSGTSGMRYF.

V and J are TRBV6-1 and TRBJ2-1, with D perhaps TRBD1 (5 bases). This CDR3 contains 15 residues. Germline CDR1 is MNHNS and CDR2 is SASEGT. The V and J ends lost 4 bases and 1 base respectively, with 11 bases between them. CDR3 amino acids: CASSAGHVSYNEQFF. As DNA, the CDR3 is TGTGCCAGCAGTGCAGGACACGTATCCTACAATGAGCAGTTCTTC.

This clonotype has a count of ten or more. V usage is TRBV4-2 and J usage is TRBJ2-1; D ambiguous. The CDR3 extends over 11 amino acids. V lost 0 bases and J lost 9, with 3 bases in between. Germline-derived CDR1 and CDR2 are LGHNA and YNFKEQ. CDR3 in DNA: TGTGCCAGCAGCCAAGACGGTGAGCAGTTCTTC. Protein sequence: CASSQDGEQFF.

This chain uses TRBV9 with TRBJ2-1, with 13 bases that match TRBD2. The CDR3 consists of 16 residues. Germline V gene data show CDR1 as SGDLS and CDR2 as YYNGEE. J gave up 7 bases and V 2 bases, and 6 bases lay outside the gene matches. The CDR3 bases are TGTGCCAGCAGCGTTGGCCGGACTAGCGGGAGTAATGAGCAGTTCTTC. Protein sequence: CASSVGRTSGSNEQFF. The variable domain in full, with the rest retrieved from reference TRBV9 and TRBJ2-1, is DSGVTQTPKHLITATGQRVTLRCSPRSGDLSVYWYQQSLDQGLQFLIQYYNGEERAKGNILERFSAQQFPDLHSELNLSSLELGDSALYFCASSVGRTSGSNEQFFGPGTRLTVL.

The chain links TRBV20-1 to TRBJ1-1, with D unresolved. Trimming stripped 6 bases from V and 0 bases from J, with 14 bases between. The CDR3 contains 14 residues. Germline-derived CDR1 and CDR2 are DFQATT and SNEGSKA (reference sequence). The CDR3 coding sequence is TGCAGTGCCCGACCTGGGCCTCTGAACACTGAAGCTTTCTTT. Its protein is CSARPGPLNTEAFF.

Comment on this clonotype: Relative to the germline gene, one junction end is altered; a read error may explain this. This chain connects TRBV6-1 to TRBJ2-1, with 8 bases lining up with TRBD2. There are 15 residues in the CDR3. CDR1 is MNHNS and CDR2 is SASEGT in the germline V gene. The CDR3 is CDSKASGYSYNEQFF. CDR3 sequence (DNA): TGTGACAGCAAGGCTAGCGGGTACTCCTACAATGAGCAGTTCTTC.

The chain couples TRBV27 to TRBJ2-7; maybe TRBD2 (6 bases). The CDR3 loop spans 15 amino acids. CDR1 and CDR2 from the germline V gene are MNHEY and SMNVEV (reference sequence). Trimming removed 3 bases from V and 3 bases from J, with 15 bases in between. The CDR3 DNA sequence: TGTGCCAGCAGTTTCTCGACTAGAATGTTCTACGAGCAGTACTTC. This gives the protein CASSFSTRMFYEQYF.

This clonotype was detected a few times. The V gene is TRBV3-1, the J gene TRBJ2-7; a weak D match, TRBD2 (6 bases). The V gene lost 11 bases and the J gene lost 3 bases, with 17 bases spanning the gap. CDR3 length: 13 amino acids. Germline V CDR1 and CDR2: LGHDT, YNNKEL (reference sequence). In DNA form, the CDR3 reads TGTGCCGTGAGAGGAGGGTTGGGCTACGAGCAGTACTTC. Protein product: CAVRGGLGYEQYF.

This clonotype was seen more than once but under ten times. The chain has TRBV9 and TRBJ2-1; 8 nucleotides agree with TRBD1. Germline values: CDR1 SGDLS, CDR2 YYNGEE. This CDR3 is built from 15 residues. V was clipped by 3 bases and J by 4 bases; unmatched bases: 6. CDR3 in amino acids: CASSGGRGLYNEQFF. CDR3 DNA: TGTGCCAGCAGCGGGGGCAGGGGGCTGTACAATGAGCAGTTCTTC.

V and J are TRBV19 and TRBJ1-5; D gene unclear. The CDR3 is 15 residues long. The V end was cut by 5 bases, the J end by 0 bases, with 11 bases between. The germline V gene has CDR1 LNHDA and CDR2 SQIVND (reference sequence). DNA of the CDR3: TGTGCCAGTAGTGGAGACCGTACTAGCAATCAGCCCCAGCATTTT. Translated: CASSGDRTSNQPQHF.

This clonotype was seen only a few times. The chain uses TRBV12-3 or TRBV12-4 and TRBJ2-2, with D perhaps matching TRBD1 or TRBD2 (5 bases each). The CDR3 has 15 amino acids. Trimming removed 10 bases at V and 3 bases at J, with 18 bases between. CDR3 residues: CAISHLGVDTGELFF. The CDR3 region has the DNA TGTGCCATCTCTCATTTGGGGGTAGACACCGGGGAGCTGTTTTTT.

The V gene is TRBV7-9, the J gene TRBJ2-3; the D gene is possibly TRBD2 (5 bases). Germline V lookup: CDR1 SEHNR, CDR2 FQNEAQ (reference sequence). V shed 10 bases and J shed 2 bases, with 16 bases lying between them. The CDR3 consists of 14 residues. The CDR3: CAKSSLAVTDTQYF. The CDR3 DNA reads as TGTGCCAAAAGCTCCCTAGCCGTCACAGATACGCAGTATTTT.

In its sample, this clonotype was seen a few times. The CDR3 coding sequence is TGTGCCAGCAGCTTAAGACAGGGACCAGATACGCAGTATTTT. This translates into CASSLRQGPDTQYF. This rearrangement joins TRBV7-2 to TRBJ2-3; 7 positions match TRBD1. In germline, CDR1 is SGHTA, CDR2 FQGNSA. V shed 2 bases and J 4 bases; nucleotides not matched to a gene: 3. There are 14 residues in the CDR3.

The rearrangement uses TRBV20-1 and TRBJ2-7; TRBD2 matches at 10 bases. With V trimmed by 4 bases and J by 6 bases, 12 bases remained unmatched. This CDR3 is 15 amino acids long. The V gene's germline CDR1 is DFQATT and CDR2 SNEGSKA (reference sequence). The CDR3 DNA follows: TGCAGTGCTACCCTAAGGAGCGGGAGGGATGGCGAGCAGTACTTC. Translating gives CSATLRSGRDGEQYF.